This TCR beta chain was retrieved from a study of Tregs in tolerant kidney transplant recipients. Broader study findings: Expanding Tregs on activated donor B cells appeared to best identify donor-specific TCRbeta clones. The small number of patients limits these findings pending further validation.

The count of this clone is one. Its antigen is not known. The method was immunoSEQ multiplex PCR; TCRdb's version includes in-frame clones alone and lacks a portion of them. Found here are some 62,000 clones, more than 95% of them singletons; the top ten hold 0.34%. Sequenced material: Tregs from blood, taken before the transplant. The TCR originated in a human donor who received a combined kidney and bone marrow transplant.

The CDR3 region is CARSLDPGQGTNEQYF. CDR3 nucleotides: TGTGCCAGAAGCTTGGACCCCGGACAGGGTACCAACGAGCAGTACTTC. The genes are TRBV5-3 and TRBJ2-7; TRBD1 agrees at 8 bases. TRBV5-3 is flagged as an ORF with uncertain function. J gave up 5 bases and V 0 bases, and 10 bases lay outside the gene matches. The length of the CDR3 is 16 residues.